These T cell receptor beta chains were read from a single sample in a study of blood T cell repertoires in COVID-19. Assay: immunoSEQ multiplex PCR; the TCRdb copy retains only in-frame clones and omits some. The sample has nearly 350,000 clones; 88% are singletons. The sequenced sample consisted of peripheral blood. Every receptor here comes from a woman in her sixties or seventies with COVID-19, enrolled during active disease. Both conserved end residues are part of each CDR3. Each record gives: J gene, D gene, CDR3 length, clone size, V gene, CDR3 protein, CDR3 DNA. The D gene is left open where the match is weak. Not all rows give a size; the values are once, few, many and, for expanded clones, a class.

TRBJ1-1,TRBD1,17,.,TRBV5-1,CASSLPFGQGVDSEAFF,TGCGCCAGCAGCTTGCCTTTCGGACAGGGTGTAGATTCTGAAGCTTTCTTT
TRBJ2-1,TRBD1,14,.,TRBV24-1,CATSDGQGSNEQFF,TGTGCCACCAGTGACGGACAGGGCAGCAATGAGCAGTTCTTC
TRBJ1-2,.,14,.,TRBV2,CASSENGAQNGYTF,TGTGCCAGCAGTGAAAATGGGGCGCAGAATGGCTACACCTTC
TRBJ1-6,.,15,.,TRBV7-2,CASSRPFGEDSPLHF,TGTGCCAGCAGCAGACCCTTCGGGGAGGACTCACCCCTCCACTTT
TRBJ1-1,.,13,.,TRBV5-1,CASSPRMNTEAFF,TGCGCCAGCAGCCCGCGCATGAACACTGAAGCTTTCTTT
TRBJ1-2,TRBD1,14,.,TRBV30,CAWSGGGNSVGYTF,TGTGCCTGGAGTGGAGGGGGCAACTCTGTCGGCTACACCTTC
TRBJ1-1,.,14,.,TRBV2,CASIGGSRNTETFF,TGTGCCAGCATCGGGGGGTCCCGGAACACTGAAACTTTCTTT
TRBJ1-5,TRBD1,16,.,TRBV24-1,CATSPRDRGDYQPQHF,TGTGCCACCTCCCCCCGGGACAGGGGCGATTATCAGCCCCAGCATTTT
TRBJ1-2,.,14,.,TRBV3-1/TRBV3-2,CASSQSGYNYGYTF,TGTGCCAGCAGCCAGTCCGGGTATAACTATGGCTACACCTTC
TRBJ1-6,.,14,once,TRBV5-6,CASSLGRGNSPLHF,TGTGCCAGCAGCTTAGGCAGGGGAAATTCACCCCTCCACTTT
TRBJ2-7,.,15,few,TRBV11-2,CASSVAAGLYYEQYF,TGTGCCAGCAGCGTCGCGGCGGGATTATACTACGAGCAGTACTTC
TRBJ1-3,.,14,.,TRBV21-1,CASIGTASGNTIYF,TGTGCCAGCATCGGGACAGCTTCTGGAAACACCATATATTTT
TRBJ2-1,TRBD1,14,.,TRBV9,CASSAQGVNNEQFF,TGTGCCAGCAGCGCACAGGGGGTAAACAATGAGCAGTTCTTC
TRBJ1-5,TRBD1,16,.,TRBV7-2,CASSHGTGLWNQPQHF,TGTGCCAGCAGCCACGGGACAGGGTTGTGGAATCAGCCCCAGCATTTT
TRBJ2-2,.,13,.,TRBV30,CAWSVTGAGELFF,TGTGCCTGGAGTGTAACCGGGGCCGGGGAGCTGTTTTTT
TRBJ2-7,TRBD2,15,once,TRBV2,CASSEGLAGGREQYF,TGTGCCAGCAGTGAAGGACTAGCGGGGGGACGCGAGCAGTACTTC
TRBJ2-7,.,14,.,TRBV28,CASSLRGFSYEQYF,TGTGCCAGCAGTTTACGGGGATTTTCCTACGAGCAGTACTTC
TRBJ1-2,.,14,.,TRBV28,CASSFQGVAHGYTF,TGTGCCAGCAGTTTCCAGGGCGTAGCTCATGGCTACACCTTC
TRBJ1-1,.,13,few,TRBV6-5,CASSHPSGTEAFF,TGTGCCAGCAGCCATCCCTCGGGAACTGAAGCTTTCTTT
TRBJ2-1,.,11,.,TRBV5-8,CASSLRGEQFF,TGTGCCAGCAGCCTGCGAGGTGAGCAGTTCTTC
TRBJ1-5,TRBD1,14,.,TRBV30,CAWSVGQGAQPQHF,TGTGCCTGGAGTGTAGGGCAGGGGGCTCAGCCCCAGCATTTT
TRBJ2-1,TRBD1,15,.,TRBV10-1,CASSPDRGTYNEQFF,TGCGCCAGCAGTCCCGACAGGGGAACCTACAATGAGCAGTTCTTC
TRBJ2-1,TRBD1,13,.,TRBV15,CATSKDRGNEQFF,TGTGCCACCAGCAAAGACAGGGGTAATGAGCAGTTCTTC
TRBJ1-1,.,16,.,TRBV6-2/TRBV6-3,CASSYAWDTTNTEAFF,TGTGCCAGCAGTTACGCTTGGGACACAACCAACACTGAAGCTTTCTTT
TRBJ1-2,.,12,.,TRBV13,CASSFRDYGYTF,TGTGCCAGCAGTTTCAGGGACTATGGCTACACCTTC
TRBJ1-2,TRBD1,14,.,TRBV5-6,CASSLTGVNYGYTF,TGTGCCAGCAGCTTAACAGGGGTCAACTATGGCTACACCTTC
TRBJ2-1,.,15,.,TRBV6-5,CASSHRVTAYNEQFF,TGTGCCAGCAGTCACAGGGTTACTGCCTACAATGAGCAGTTCTTC
TRBJ2-2,TRBD2,16,once,TRBV5-1,CASSFMGTSTTGELFF,TGCGCCAGCAGCTTTATGGGGACTAGCACCACCGGGGAGCTGTTTTTT
TRBJ1-2,.,13,.,TRBV5-4,CASSLAGEYGYTF,TGTGCCAGCAGCTTGGCGGGGGAATATGGCTACACCTTC
TRBJ2-7,TRBD1,15,.,TRBV2,CASSPNRGTGVEQYF,TGTGCCAGCAGCCCGAATCGGGGGACAGGGGTCGAGCAGTACTTC
TRBJ2-2,.,14,few,TRBV5-4,CASSLQDNTGELFF,TGTGCCAGCAGCTTGCAGGATAACACCGGGGAGCTGTTTTTT
TRBJ1-6,TRBD1,16,.,TRBV5-1,CASSLGDRGRLSPLHF,TGCGCCAGCAGCTTGGGGGACAGGGGGCGCCTATCACCCCTCCACTTT
TRBJ1-3,.,14,.,TRBV7-9,CASSLTGPGNTIYF,TGTGCCAGCAGCTTAACAGGGCCAGGAAACACCATATATTTT
TRBJ1-1,.,17,once,TRBV27,CASSLSLDGTESTEAFF,TGTGCCAGCAGTTTATCCCTCGACGGGACTGAGTCCACTGAAGCTTTCTTT
TRBJ1-1,.,14,.,TRBV5-5,CASSLDRANTEAFF,TGTGCCAGCAGCTTGGACAGGGCGAACACTGAAGCTTTCTTT
TRBJ2-5,.,14,.,TRBV9,CASSTQGRRETQYF,TGTGCCAGCAGCACACAGGGTAGGAGAGAGACCCAGTACTTC
TRBJ2-5,TRBD2,14,.,TRBV7-2,CASSATSGEETQYF,TGTGCCAGCAGCGCGACTAGCGGGGAAGAGACCCAGTACTTC
TRBJ1-2,.,16,few,TRBV6-6,CASTDHLRQGLDGYTF,TGTGCCAGCACCGACCATTTACGTCAGGGATTGGATGGCTACACCTTC
TRBJ2-5,TRBD1,13,.,TRBV30,CASRDRDQETQYF,TGTGCCTCCCGGGACAGGGACCAAGAGACCCAGTACTTC
TRBJ1-4,.,16,.,TRBV7-9,CASSLGWRGSNEKLFF,TGTGCCAGCAGCTTAGGTTGGCGGGGTTCTAATGAAAAACTGTTTTTT
TRBJ2-7,TRBD2,15,.,TRBV5-1,CASSLESGGKYEQYF,TGCGCCAGCAGCTTGGAAAGCGGGGGGAAGTACGAGCAGTACTTC
TRBJ2-1,TRBD1,18,.,TRBV13,CASSRGTGAGSSYNEQFF,TGTGCCAGCAGCAGGGGGACAGGGGCTGGGAGCTCCTACAATGAGCAGTTCTTC
TRBJ2-7,.,13,.,TRBV11-2,CASSLASGMVQYF,TGTGCCAGCAGCTTAGCTTCGGGTATGGTGCAGTACTTC
TRBJ2-3,TRBD2,17,few,TRBV4-3,CASSHPTSGGPIDTQYF,TGCGCCAGCAGCCACCCGACTAGCGGGGGCCCGATAGATACGCAGTATTTT
TRBJ2-5,TRBD1,13,.,TRBV28,CASRGGGRETQYF,TGTGCCAGCAGAGGGGGCGGAAGAGAGACCCAGTACTTC
TRBJ1-6,.,15,.,TRBV7-3,CASSSSGTGGSPLHF,TGTGCCAGCAGCTCCTCCGGGACGGGGGGTTCACCCCTCCACTTT